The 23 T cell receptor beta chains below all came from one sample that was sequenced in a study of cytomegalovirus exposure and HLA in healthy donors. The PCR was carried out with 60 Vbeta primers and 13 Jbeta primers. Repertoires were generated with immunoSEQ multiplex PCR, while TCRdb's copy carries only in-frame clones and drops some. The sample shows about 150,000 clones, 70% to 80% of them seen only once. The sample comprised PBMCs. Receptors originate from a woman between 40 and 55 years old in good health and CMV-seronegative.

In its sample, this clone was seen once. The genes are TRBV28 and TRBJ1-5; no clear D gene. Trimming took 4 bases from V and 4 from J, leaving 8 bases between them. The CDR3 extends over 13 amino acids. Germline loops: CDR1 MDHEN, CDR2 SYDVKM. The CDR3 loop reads CASSWRANQPQHF. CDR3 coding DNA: TGTGCCAGCAGTTGGAGGGCGAATCAGCCCCAGCATTTT.

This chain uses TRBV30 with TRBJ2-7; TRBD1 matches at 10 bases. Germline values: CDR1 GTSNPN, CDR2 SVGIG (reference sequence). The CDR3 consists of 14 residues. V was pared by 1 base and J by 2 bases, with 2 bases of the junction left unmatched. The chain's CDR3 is CAWSAGQGAYEQYF. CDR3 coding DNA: TGTGCCTGGAGTGCTGGACAGGGGGCCTACGAGCAGTACTTC.

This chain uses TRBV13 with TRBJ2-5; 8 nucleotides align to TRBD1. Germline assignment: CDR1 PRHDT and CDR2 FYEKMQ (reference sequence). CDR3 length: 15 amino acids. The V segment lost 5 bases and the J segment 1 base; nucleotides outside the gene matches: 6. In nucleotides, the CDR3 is TGTGCCAGCAGCCTAAGGACAGGGATCCAAGAGACCCAGTACTTC. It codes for CASSLRTGIQETQYF.

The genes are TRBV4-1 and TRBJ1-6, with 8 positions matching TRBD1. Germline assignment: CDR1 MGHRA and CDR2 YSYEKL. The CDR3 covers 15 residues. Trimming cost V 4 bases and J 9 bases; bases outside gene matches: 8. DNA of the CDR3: TGCGCCAGCAGCCCGAACGCGGACAGGGCTTCACCCCTCCACTTT. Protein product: CASSPNADRASPLHF.

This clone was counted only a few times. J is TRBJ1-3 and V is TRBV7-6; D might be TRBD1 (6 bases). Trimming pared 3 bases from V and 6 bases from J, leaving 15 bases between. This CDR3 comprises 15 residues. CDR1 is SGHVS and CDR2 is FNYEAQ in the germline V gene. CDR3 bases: TGTGCCAGCAGCTTGTCACAGGGAGTCGAAAACACCATATATTTT. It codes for CASSLSQGVENTIYF.

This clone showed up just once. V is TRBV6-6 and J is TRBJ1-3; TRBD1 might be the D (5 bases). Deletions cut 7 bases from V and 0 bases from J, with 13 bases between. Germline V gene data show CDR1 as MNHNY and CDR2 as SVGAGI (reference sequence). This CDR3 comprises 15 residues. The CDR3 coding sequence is TGTGCCAGCACCAACAGGCTGAACTCTGGAAACACCATATATTTT. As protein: CASTNRLNSGNTIYF.

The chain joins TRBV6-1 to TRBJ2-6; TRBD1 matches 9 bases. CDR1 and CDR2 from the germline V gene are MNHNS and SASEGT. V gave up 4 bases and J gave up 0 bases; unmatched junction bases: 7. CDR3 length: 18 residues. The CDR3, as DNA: TGTGCCAGCAGTGCGATGACAGGGGGATACTCTGGGGCCAACGTCCTGACTTTC. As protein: CASSAMTGGYSGANVLTF.

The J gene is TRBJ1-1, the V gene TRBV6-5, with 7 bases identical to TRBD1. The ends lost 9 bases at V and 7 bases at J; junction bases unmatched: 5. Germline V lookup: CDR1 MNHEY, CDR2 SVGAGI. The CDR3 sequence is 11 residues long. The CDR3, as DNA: TGTGCCAGTACAGGGGTCCGTGAAGCTTTCTTT. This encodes CASTGVREAFF.

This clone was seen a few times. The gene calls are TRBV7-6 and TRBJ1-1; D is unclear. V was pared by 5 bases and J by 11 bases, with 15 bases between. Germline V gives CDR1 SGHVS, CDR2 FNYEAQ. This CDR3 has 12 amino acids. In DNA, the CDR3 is TGTGCCAGCAGCCCCCCGTCTGGTGGCGCTTTCTTT. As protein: CASSPPSGGAFF.

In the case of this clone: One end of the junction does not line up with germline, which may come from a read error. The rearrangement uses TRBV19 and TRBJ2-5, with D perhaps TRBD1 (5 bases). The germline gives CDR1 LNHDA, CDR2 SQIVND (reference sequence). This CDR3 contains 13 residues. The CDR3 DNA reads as TGTGCCAGTGGTATCCAGGGTGGTCGGGCCCAGTACTTC. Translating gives CASGIQGGRAQYF.

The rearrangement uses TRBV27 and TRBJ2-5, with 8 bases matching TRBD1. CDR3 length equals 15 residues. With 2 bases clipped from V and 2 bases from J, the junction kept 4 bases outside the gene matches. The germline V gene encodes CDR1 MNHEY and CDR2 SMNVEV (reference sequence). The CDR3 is CASSLRRTGQETQYF. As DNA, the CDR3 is TGTGCCAGCAGTTTAAGGAGGACAGGGCAAGAGACCCAGTACTTC.

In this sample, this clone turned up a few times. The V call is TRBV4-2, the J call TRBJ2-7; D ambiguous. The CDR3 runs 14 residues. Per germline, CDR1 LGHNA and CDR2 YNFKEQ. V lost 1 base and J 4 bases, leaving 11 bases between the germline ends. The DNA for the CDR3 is TGTGCCAGCAGCCAAGCGAGGCGACGGTACGAGCAGTACTTC. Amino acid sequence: CASSQARRRYEQYF.

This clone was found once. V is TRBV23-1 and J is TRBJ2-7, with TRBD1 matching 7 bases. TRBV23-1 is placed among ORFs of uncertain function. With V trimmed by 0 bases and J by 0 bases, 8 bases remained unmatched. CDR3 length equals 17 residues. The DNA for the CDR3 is TGCGCCAGCAGTCAATCTAATCAGGGGGTCAGCTCCTACGAGCAGTACTTC. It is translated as CASSQSNQGVSSYEQYF.

The CDR3 coding sequence is TGTGCCAGCTCATTCCGGGTGAGCACTGAAGCTTTCTTT. Amino acid sequence: CASSFRVSTEAFF. This chain joins TRBV18 and TRBJ1-1, with D unresolved. Germline lookup yields CDR1 KGHSH and CDR2 LQKENI. Trimming took off 5 bases at V and 4 bases at J, with 11 bases between the two ends. CDR3 length: 13 amino acids.

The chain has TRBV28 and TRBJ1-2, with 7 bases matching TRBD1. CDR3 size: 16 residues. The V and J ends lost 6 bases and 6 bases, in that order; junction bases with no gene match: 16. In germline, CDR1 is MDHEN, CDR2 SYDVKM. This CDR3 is CASRPESRQGVHGYTF. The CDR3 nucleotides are TGTGCCAGCAGACCCGAATCCCGACAGGGAGTTCATGGCTACACCTTC.

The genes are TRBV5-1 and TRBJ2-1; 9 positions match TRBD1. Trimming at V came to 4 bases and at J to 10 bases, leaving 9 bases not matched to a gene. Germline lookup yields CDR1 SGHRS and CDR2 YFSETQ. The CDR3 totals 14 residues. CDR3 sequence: CASSATGGSGEQFF. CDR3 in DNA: TGCGCCAGCAGCGCCACAGGGGGCTCTGGGGAGCAGTTCTTC.

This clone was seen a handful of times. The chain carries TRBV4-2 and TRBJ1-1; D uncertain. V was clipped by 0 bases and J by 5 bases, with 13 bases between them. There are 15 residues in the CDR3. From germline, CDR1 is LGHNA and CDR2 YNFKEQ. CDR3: CASSQERGPVTEAFF. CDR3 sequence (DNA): TGTGCCAGCAGCCAAGAACGAGGTCCAGTTACTGAAGCTTTCTTT.

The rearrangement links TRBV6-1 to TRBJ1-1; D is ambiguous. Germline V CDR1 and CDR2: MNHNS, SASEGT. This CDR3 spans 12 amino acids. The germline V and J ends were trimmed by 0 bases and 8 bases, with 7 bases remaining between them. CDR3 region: CASSEALTEAFF. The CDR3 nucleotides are TGTGCCAGCAGTGAAGCGCTTACAGAAGCTTTCTTT.

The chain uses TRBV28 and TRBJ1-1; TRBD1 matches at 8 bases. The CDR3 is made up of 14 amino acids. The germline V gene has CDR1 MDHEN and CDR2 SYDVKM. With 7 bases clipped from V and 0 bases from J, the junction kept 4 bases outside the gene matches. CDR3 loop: CASTNRGMNTEAFF. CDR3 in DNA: TGTGCCAGCACCAACAGGGGGATGAACACTGAAGCTTTCTTT.

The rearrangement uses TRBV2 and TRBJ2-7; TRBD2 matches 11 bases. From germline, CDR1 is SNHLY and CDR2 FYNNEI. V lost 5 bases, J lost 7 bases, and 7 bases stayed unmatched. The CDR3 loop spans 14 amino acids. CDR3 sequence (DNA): TGTGCCAGCAGTTTAGCGGGAGGGCCTGGGGAGCAGTACTTC. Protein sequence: CASSLAGGPGEQYF.

In DNA form, the CDR3 reads TGTGCCAGCAGCTTGGGAGCAAGGGGCCTCGCAGACTATGGCTACACCTTC. Its translation is CASSLGARGLADYGYTF. V and J are TRBV5-6 and TRBJ1-2, with D perhaps TRBD1 (5 bases). Germline CDR1 and CDR2: SGHDT and YYEEEE. The CDR3 runs to 17 residues. V lost 0 bases and J lost 3, with 18 bases in between.

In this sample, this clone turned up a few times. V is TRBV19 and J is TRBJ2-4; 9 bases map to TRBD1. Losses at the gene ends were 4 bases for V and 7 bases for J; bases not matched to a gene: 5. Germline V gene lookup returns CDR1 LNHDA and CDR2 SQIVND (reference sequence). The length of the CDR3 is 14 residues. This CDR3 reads CASSRDREKNIQYF. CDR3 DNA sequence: TGTGCCAGTAGTAGGGACAGGGAAAAGAACATTCAGTACTTC.

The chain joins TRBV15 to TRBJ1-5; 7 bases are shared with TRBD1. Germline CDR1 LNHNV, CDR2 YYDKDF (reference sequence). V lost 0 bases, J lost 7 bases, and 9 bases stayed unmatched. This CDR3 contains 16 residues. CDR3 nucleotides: TGTGCCACCAGCAGAGATAGCACAGGGGCACACCAGCCCCAGCATTTT. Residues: CATSRDSTGAHQPQHF.